This is a list of T cell receptor beta chains from one sample in a study of blood T cell repertoires in COVID-19. Only in-frame clones appear in the TCRdb table, and some are missing; sequencing was by immunoSEQ multiplex PCR. This table has a few hundred thousand clones, around 83% appearing once. Input material: PBMCs or T cells enriched from blood (not recorded which). The receptor set was obtained from a woman aged 40 to 50 with acute COVID-19. CDR3s include the opening cysteine and the closing phenylalanine or tryptophan. A D gene is named only where the DNA matches it firmly. The listing skips clone size in some rows; elsewhere it reads once, few, many or a size class.

CDR3nt: TGTGCCAGCAGTACAGGGGTCGGGAGATATTCACCCCTCCACTTT
CDR3aa: CASSTGVGRYSPLHF
v_gene: TRBV5-8
j_gene: TRBJ1-6
d_gene: TRBD1
abundance: NA

CDR3nt: TGTGCCAGCAGTGAAGCGCCAAGCGGTTTAGGAGGAGAGACCCAGTACTTC
CDR3aa: CASSEAPSGLGGETQYF
v_gene: TRBV6-1
j_gene: TRBJ2-5
d_gene: NA
abundance: NA

CDR3nt: TGCGCCAGCAGCTTGGCGGGGGGTCAAGAGACCCAGTACTTC
CDR3aa: CASSLAGGQETQYF
v_gene: TRBV5-1
j_gene: TRBJ2-5
d_gene: TRBD2
abundance: NA

CDR3nt: TGTGCCTGGAGTGTACAGGGAGGGCTGAATCAGCCCCAGCATTTT
CDR3aa: CAWSVQGGLNQPQHF
v_gene: TRBV30
j_gene: TRBJ1-5
d_gene: NA
abundance: NA

CDR3nt: TGTGCCAGCAGTTTCCGAGGGGGAGAGCAGTACTTC
CDR3aa: CASSFRGGEQYF
v_gene: TRBV28
j_gene: TRBJ2-7
d_gene: NA
abundance: NA

CDR3nt: TGTGCCAGCAGCTTAGGAACGAGCTATGGCTACACCTTC
CDR3aa: CASSLGTSYGYTF
v_gene: TRBV7-2
j_gene: TRBJ1-2
d_gene: NA
abundance: NA

CDR3nt: TGTGCCAGTACTAAGGACAATAGCAATCAGCCCCAGCATTTT
CDR3aa: CASTKDNSNQPQHF
v_gene: TRBV19
j_gene: TRBJ1-5
d_gene: NA
abundance: NA

CDR3nt: TGTGCCAGTAGTATGTCAGGGGCCCTCACAGATACGCAGTATTTT
CDR3aa: CASSMSGALTDTQYF
v_gene: TRBV19
j_gene: TRBJ2-3
d_gene: NA
abundance: NA

CDR3nt: TGCGCCATCCCTTCCGGGGACTACAATGAGCAGTTCTTC
CDR3aa: CAIPSGDYNEQFF
v_gene: TRBV4-1
j_gene: TRBJ2-1
d_gene: NA
abundance: NA

CDR3nt: TGTGCCATCAGCCCCCGGGACAGATACGAGCAGTACTTC
CDR3aa: CAISPRDRYEQYF
v_gene: TRBV10-3
j_gene: TRBJ2-7
d_gene: TRBD1
abundance: few

CDR3nt: TGTGCCAGCAGCTCCGGACAGGGACTAGAGACCCAGTACTTC
CDR3aa: CASSSGQGLETQYF
v_gene: TRBV7-8
j_gene: TRBJ2-5
d_gene: TRBD1
abundance: NA

CDR3nt: TGTGCCACCAGTATAGGGCAGGGGAAGGTGGGTACGCAGTATTTT
CDR3aa: CATSIGQGKVGTQYF
v_gene: TRBV24-1
j_gene: TRBJ2-3
d_gene: NA
abundance: NA

CDR3nt: TGTGCCAGCAGCAAAGTGGGAAGGACCAAGGGGGATAGCAATCAGCCCCAGCATTTT
CDR3aa: CASSKVGRTKGDSNQPQHF
v_gene: TRBV21-1
j_gene: TRBJ1-5
d_gene: NA
abundance: NA

CDR3nt: TGTGCCAGTAGCAGACAAGCAGGGAAGGGCAATCAGCCCCAGCATTTT
CDR3aa: CASSRQAGKGNQPQHF
v_gene: TRBV19
j_gene: TRBJ1-5
d_gene: NA
abundance: many

CDR3nt: TGTGCCAGCAGTTCCCGGACAGGGGAGGACTATGGCTACACCTTC
CDR3aa: CASSSRTGEDYGYTF
v_gene: TRBV27
j_gene: TRBJ1-2
d_gene: TRBD1
abundance: NA

CDR3nt: TGTGCCAGCAGCCAATCCGAACGGGAGGGCGACGAGCAGTACTTC
CDR3aa: CASSQSEREGDEQYF
v_gene: TRBV3-1/TRBV3-2
j_gene: TRBJ2-7
d_gene: TRBD2
abundance: NA

CDR3nt: TGTGCCAGACGGAGACGGGAGAATGAAAAACTGTTTTTT
CDR3aa: CARRRRENEKLFF
v_gene: TRBV2
j_gene: TRBJ1-4
d_gene: NA
abundance: NA

CDR3nt: TGTGCCAGCAGCTCCCAGGGGGGACCCCTCCACTTT
CDR3aa: CASSSQGGPLHF
v_gene: TRBV7-9
j_gene: TRBJ1-6
d_gene: TRBD1
abundance: NA

CDR3nt: TGTGCCAGCAGTGACCCGCCGGGACAGGGGGTGCTTGGCTACACCTTC
CDR3aa: CASSDPPGQGVLGYTF
v_gene: TRBV6-1
j_gene: TRBJ1-2
d_gene: TRBD1
abundance: NA

CDR3nt: TGTGCCAGCAGCATCTTACCCGGGACAGGGGCGAGGGATACGCAGTATTTT
CDR3aa: CASSILPGTGARDTQYF
v_gene: TRBV7-9
j_gene: TRBJ2-3
d_gene: TRBD1
abundance: NA

CDR3nt: TGTGCCAGCAGCCAAGGACAGGGGGCCTTCTACGAGCAGTACTTC
CDR3aa: CASSQGQGAFYEQYF
v_gene: TRBV14
j_gene: TRBJ2-7
d_gene: TRBD1
abundance: NA

CDR3nt: TGTGCCAGCAGCGCTCGAAACACAGGGGGCTGGAACACCATATATTTT
CDR3aa: CASSARNTGGWNTIYF
v_gene: TRBV5-8
j_gene: TRBJ1-3
d_gene: TRBD1
abundance: NA

CDR3nt: TGTGCCAGCAGCGTAGGTCCCCGGTCCCGGGGTGGCTACACCTTC
CDR3aa: CASSVGPRSRGGYTF
v_gene: TRBV9
j_gene: TRBJ1-2
d_gene: NA
abundance: NA

CDR3nt: TGTGCCAGTAAGACAGGGGTAGTAGGCGAGCAGTACTTC
CDR3aa: CASKTGVVGEQYF
v_gene: TRBV19
j_gene: TRBJ2-7
d_gene: TRBD1
abundance: NA

CDR3nt: TGTGCCACCAGCAGTTTGGGGGGAAGCAATCAGCCCCAGCATTTT
CDR3aa: CATSSLGGSNQPQHF
v_gene: TRBV15
j_gene: TRBJ1-5
d_gene: NA
abundance: NA

CDR3nt: TGTGCCAGCAGGACGAGGGGGCCCGGCACCGGGGAGCTGTTTTTT
CDR3aa: CASRTRGPGTGELFF
v_gene: TRBV2
j_gene: TRBJ2-2
d_gene: TRBD1
abundance: NA

CDR3nt: TGTGCCAGTCTACCTTTAGCGGGTTCTTACGAGCAGTACTTC
CDR3aa: CASLPLAGSYEQYF
v_gene: TRBV28
j_gene: TRBJ2-7
d_gene: TRBD2
abundance: NA

CDR3nt: TGTGCCAGCAGCAAAAGAGGAGGGGGCGCAGATACGCAGTATTTT
CDR3aa: CASSKRGGGADTQYF
v_gene: TRBV9
j_gene: TRBJ2-3
d_gene: NA
abundance: NA

CDR3nt: TGTGCCAGCACCTTACAGATGACAAATGAAAAACTGTTTTTT
CDR3aa: CASTLQMTNEKLFF
v_gene: TRBV2
j_gene: TRBJ1-4
d_gene: NA
abundance: once

CDR3nt: TGTGCCAGCAGCCCCGCGGGGGGACCCTACAATGAGCAGTTCTTC
CDR3aa: CASSPAGGPYNEQFF
v_gene: TRBV28
j_gene: TRBJ2-1
d_gene: TRBD2
abundance: NA

CDR3nt: TGTGCCAGCAGTCTGACAGGGACTGGCTACACCTTC
CDR3aa: CASSLTGTGYTF
v_gene: TRBV6-5
j_gene: TRBJ1-2
d_gene: TRBD1
abundance: NA

CDR3nt: TGTGCAAGCAGGCGAACTAGTCGGAGTGAGACCCAGTACTTC
CDR3aa: CASRRTSRSETQYF
v_gene: TRBV28
j_gene: TRBJ2-5
d_gene: NA
abundance: NA

CDR3nt: TGTGCCAGCTCACCCCGGACTAGCGAATACAATGAGCAGTTCTTC
CDR3aa: CASSPRTSEYNEQFF
v_gene: TRBV18
j_gene: TRBJ2-1
d_gene: TRBD2
abundance: once

CDR3nt: TGCGCCAGCAGTATTGATACTTCCTACAATGAGCAGTTCTTC
CDR3aa: CASSIDTSYNEQFF
v_gene: TRBV5-1
j_gene: TRBJ2-1
d_gene: NA
abundance: NA

CDR3nt: TGTGCCAGCAGCTTTGGACTAGCCAACTACAATGAGCAGTTCTTC
CDR3aa: CASSFGLANYNEQFF
v_gene: TRBV7-3
j_gene: TRBJ2-1
d_gene: TRBD2
abundance: once

CDR3nt: TGTGCCACCAGCAGAGATTACGGGGTAGGCAATCAGCCCCAGCATTTT
CDR3aa: CATSRDYGVGNQPQHF
v_gene: TRBV15
j_gene: TRBJ1-5
d_gene: NA
abundance: NA

CDR3nt: TGTGCCAGCAGCCAGCCCAATGAAAAACTGTTTTTT
CDR3aa: CASSQPNEKLFF
v_gene: TRBV7-8
j_gene: TRBJ1-4
d_gene: NA
abundance: few

CDR3nt: TGTGCCAGCAGCCCCTCAGGGGACCACGAGCAGTACTTC
CDR3aa: CASSPSGDHEQYF
v_gene: TRBV11-2
j_gene: TRBJ2-7
d_gene: NA
abundance: NA

CDR3nt: TGTGCCAGCAGTTACTCCGCGCAGCGAATTTATGGCTACACCTTC
CDR3aa: CASSYSAQRIYGYTF
v_gene: TRBV6-2/TRBV6-3
j_gene: TRBJ1-2
d_gene: NA
abundance: NA

CDR3nt: TGTGCCAGTAGCCAAACAGGGACTGGGGCCAACGTCCTGACTTTC
CDR3aa: CASSQTGTGANVLTF
v_gene: TRBV19
j_gene: TRBJ2-6
d_gene: NA
abundance: NA

CDR3nt: TGTGCCAGCAGTCCCCGACTAGCGGGACTCTCCTACGAGCAGTACTTC
CDR3aa: CASSPRLAGLSYEQYF
v_gene: TRBV27
j_gene: TRBJ2-7
d_gene: TRBD2
abundance: NA

CDR3nt: TGTGCCAGCAGTTACGGGGGGACAGGGGTCGGCTACACCTTC
CDR3aa: CASSYGGTGVGYTF
v_gene: TRBV6-5
j_gene: TRBJ1-2
d_gene: TRBD1
abundance: NA

CDR3nt: TGTGCCAGCAGCTCCCGACAGGGGGAAGGCCCTAACTATGGCTACACCTTC
CDR3aa: CASSSRQGEGPNYGYTF
v_gene: TRBV7-2
j_gene: TRBJ1-2
d_gene: TRBD1
abundance: NA

CDR3nt: TGTGCCAGCAGCCAAGAAAGCGGCTATGGCTACACCTTC
CDR3aa: CASSQESGYGYTF
v_gene: TRBV4-2
j_gene: TRBJ1-2
d_gene: NA
abundance: once

CDR3nt: TGCAGTGCTAGAGCGTCCGGCTACACCTTC
CDR3aa: CSARASGYTF
v_gene: TRBV20-1
j_gene: TRBJ1-2
d_gene: NA
abundance: NA